Each of the 9 T cell receptor beta chains below was sequenced from the same sample in a study of cytomegalovirus exposure and HLA in healthy donors. PCR used 60 Vbeta primers and 13 Jbeta primers. Profiling relied on immunoSEQ multiplex PCR, and the TCRdb table lists in-frame clones only, not all of them. The sample lists under 130,000 clones; about 80% were seen once. Specimen: PBMCs. All receptors derive from a man in his thirties or forties in good health and CMV-seronegative.

The chain uses TRBV7-2 and TRBJ2-7; D may be TRBD1 (6 bases). The CDR3 consists of 18 residues. V was shortened by 3 bases and J by 3 bases, with 24 bases between the two germline ends. Germline-derived CDR1 and CDR2 are SGHTA and FQGNSA. The CDR3 coding sequence is TGTGCCAGCAGCTTTAGCCCCTATGACAGGCTACCTCACTACGAGCAGTACTTC. The encoded protein is CASSFSPYDRLPHYEQYF.

This clone came up once. The rearrangement uses TRBV7-2 and TRBJ1-4; no clear D. This CDR3 has 14 amino acids. Germline V gives CDR1 SGHTA, CDR2 FQGNSA. Trimming took 2 bases from V and 8 from J, leaving 12 bases between them. The CDR3 here is CASSLNRGGEKLFF. The CDR3 DNA follows: TGTGCCAGCAGCTTAAATCGCGGAGGGGAAAAACTGTTTTTT.

The chain is built from TRBV18 and TRBJ1-2, with 7 bases aligning to TRBD1. Trimming removed 3 bases from V and 10 bases from J; junction bases left unmatched: 11. Per germline, CDR1 KGHSH and CDR2 LQKENI. This CDR3 contains 14 residues. The CDR3 coding sequence is TGTGCCAGCTCACCCACAGGGGATCGGGCGGACTACACCTTC. Translating it yields CASSPTGDRADYTF.

V and J are TRBV6-1 and TRBJ2-1, with TRBD1 matching 8 bases. Trimming took 4 bases from V and 8 from J; bases not matched to a gene: 10. Germline V gene data show CDR1 as MNHNS and CDR2 as SASEGT. CDR3 length: 15 amino acids. The CDR3 nucleotides read TGTGCCAGCAGTGGTACAGGGGGTCGTGTGGATGAGCAGTTCTTC. It encodes CASSGTGGRVDEQFF.

The rearrangement uses TRBV18 and TRBJ2-1; the match to TRBD2 covers 7 bases. The CDR3 has 16 amino acids. Looked up from germline, CDR1 is KGHSH and CDR2 is LQKENI. Trimming removed 2 bases from V and 0 bases from J; junction bases left unmatched: 4. In DNA, the CDR3 is TGTGCCAGCTCACCAGGAGCGGGGAGCTCCTACAATGAGCAGTTCTTC. It is translated as CASSPGAGSSYNEQFF.

This chain uses TRBV18 with TRBJ2-7; D perhaps matches TRBD1 (6 bases). The germline CDR1 and CDR2 sequences are KGHSH and LQKENI. Trimming left V 2 bases short and J 7 bases short, with 18 bases between. The CDR3 has 15 residues. For the CDR3, the DNA is TGTGCCAGCTCACCATCCGGGACACCTTCTGGGGAGCAGTACTTC. It yields the protein CASSPSGTPSGEQYF.

This clone was seen a few times. V usage is TRBV28 and J usage is TRBJ2-2; 14 bases line up with TRBD2. The CDR3 totals 17 residues. Germline loops: CDR1 MDHEN, CDR2 SYDVKM. Trimming removed 0 bases from V and 6 bases from J; junction bases left unmatched: 3. DNA for the CDR3: TGTGCCAGCAGTTTATGGCGACTAGCGGGGGGGCCCGGGGAGCTGTTTTTT. It encodes CASSLWRLAGGPGELFF.

The chain has TRBV27 and TRBJ2-7; no definite D call. The CDR3 has 16 amino acids. CDR1 and CDR2 from the germline V gene are MNHEY and SMNVEV (reference sequence). Deletions cut 0 bases from V and 0 bases from J, with 12 bases between. The CDR3 spells CASSLSVGRSSYEQYF. The CDR3 region has the DNA TGTGCCAGCAGTTTATCGGTGGGCAGAAGCTCCTACGAGCAGTACTTC.

This clone was counted once. This rearrangement joins TRBV4-3 to TRBJ2-1; D perhaps matches TRBD2 (6 bases). This CDR3 contains 15 residues. Germline CDR1 is LGHNA and CDR2 is YSLEER. V was cut by 8 bases and J by 0 bases, with 14 bases left in between. DNA for the CDR3: TGCGCCAGCGTTGGGGGGACTGACTCCTACAATGAGCAGTTCTTC. Amino acid sequence: CASVGGTDSYNEQFF.